This note documents a single T cell receptor beta chain sequence. No antigen is known for it. The ends were cut back, 3 bases at V and 5 bases at J, with 24 bases in the middle. Germline V gene sequence: CDR1 SQVTM, CDR2 ANQGSEA. The CDR3 covers 17 residues. Construction of TCR beta libraries was performed using quantitative 5'-RACE with molecular barcodes. TCRdb re-analysed the 5' RACE reads in MiXCR, keeping a single row per CDR3 protein. The repertoire holds 700,000 or so distinct CDR3 sequences, with about 20% as singletons. This record comes from a study of CD8 T cells in ankylosing spondylitis. Broader study findings: What seemed typical of ankylosing spondylitis blood was a TCR beta motif built from about 8 highly homologous variants.

This chain links TRBV29-1 with TRBJ2-3; maybe TRBD2 (6 bases). Sequences were obtained from blood, either unsorted or a sorted T cell fraction (not recorded which). The receptor was derived from a male donor with ankylosing spondylitis. The CDR3 loop is CSVDQRARLPRGDTQYF. Written as DNA, the CDR3 is TGCAGCGTTGACCAGCGGGCCCGACTGCCGAGGGGAGATACGCAGTATTTT.